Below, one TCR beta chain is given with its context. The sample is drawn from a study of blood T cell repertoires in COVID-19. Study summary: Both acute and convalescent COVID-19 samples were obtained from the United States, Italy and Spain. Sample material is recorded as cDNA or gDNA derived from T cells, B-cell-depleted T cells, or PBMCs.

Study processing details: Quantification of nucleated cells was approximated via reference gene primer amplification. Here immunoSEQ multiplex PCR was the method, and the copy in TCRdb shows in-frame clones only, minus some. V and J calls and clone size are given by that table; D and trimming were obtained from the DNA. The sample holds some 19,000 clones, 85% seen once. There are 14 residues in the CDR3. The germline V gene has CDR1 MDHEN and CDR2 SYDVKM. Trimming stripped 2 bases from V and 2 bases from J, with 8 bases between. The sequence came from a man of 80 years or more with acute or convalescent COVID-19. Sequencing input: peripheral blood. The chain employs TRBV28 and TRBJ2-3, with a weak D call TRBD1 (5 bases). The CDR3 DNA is TGTGCCAGCAGTTTAGGCAGGGACACAGATACGCAGTATTTT. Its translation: CASSLGRDTDTQYF. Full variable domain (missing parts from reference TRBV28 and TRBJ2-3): DVKVTQSSRYLVKRTGEKVFLECVQDMDHENMFWYRQDPGLGLRLIYFSYDVKMKEKGDIPEGYSVSREKKERFSLILESASTNQTSMYLCASSLGRDTDTQYFGPGTRLTVL.